These 16 T cell receptor beta chains share one sample of origin, sequenced in a study of T cell responses to AZD1222 COVID-19 vaccine. The method was immunoSEQ multiplex PCR; TCRdb's version includes in-frame clones alone and lacks a portion of them. The table has under 70,000 clones, 84% seen once. The sample in question was peripheral blood, obtained on day 0 of AZD1222 vaccination. These receptor sequences come from an adult in good health.

Concerning this clone itself: Other DNA variants within this sample encode the same CDR3. This chain joins TRBV10-3 and TRBJ2-7, with D unresolved. Germline V lookup: CDR1 ENHRY, CDR2 SYGVKD. Trimming removed 0 bases from V and 1 base from J, with 1 base in between. The CDR3 totals 12 residues. CDR3: CAISESSYEQYF. In nucleotides, the CDR3 is TGTGCCATCAGTGAGTCTTCCTACGAGCAGTACTTC.

This chain uses TRBV2 with TRBJ1-6; perhaps TRBD1 as D (6 bases). This CDR3 contains 14 residues. Germline CDR1 is SNHLY and CDR2 is FYNNEI. V lost 3 bases and J lost 9, with 12 bases in between. For the CDR3, the DNA is TGTGCCAGCAGTGAGTTGGACAGAAGTTCACCCCTCCACTTT. Its translation is CASSELDRSSPLHF.

The V call is TRBV19, the J call TRBJ2-2; D is unresolved. The CDR3 has 16 residues. With 2 bases removed from V and 4 bases from J, the gap between germline ends came to 14 bases. Germline CDR1 reads LNHDA; CDR2 reads SQIVND (reference sequence). CDR3: CASSIWGSMVTGELFF. CDR3 in DNA: TGTGCCAGTAGTATATGGGGTAGTATGGTCACCGGGGAGCTGTTTTTT.

This clone appeared once. V is TRBV11-2 and J is TRBJ2-2, with D unclear. CDR3 size: 16 residues. V was shortened by 1 base and J by 0 bases, with 9 bases between the two germline ends. The germline CDR1 and CDR2 sequences are SGHAT and FQNNGV. CDR3: CASSLVARTNTGELFF. CDR3 in DNA: TGTGCCAGCAGCTTAGTGGCTAGAACGAACACCGGGGAGCTGTTTTTT.

This clone was counted only a few times. The rearrangement joins TRBV5-8 to TRBJ1-4, with 9 nucleotides matching TRBD1. J was trimmed by 8 bases and V by 0 bases; bases with no gene match: 5. The germline V gene has CDR1 SGHTS and CDR2 YDEGEE. There are 15 residues in the CDR3. The CDR3 DNA is TGTGCCAGCAGCTTGGGGGACAGGGAATACGAAAAACTGTTTTTT. Its protein is CASSLGDREYEKLFF.

The chain combines TRBV12-5 with TRBJ2-3, with 11 bases lining up with TRBD1. V gave up 3 bases and J gave up 6 bases; unmatched junction bases: 8. The CDR3 loop spans 16 amino acids. Per germline, CDR1 LGHNT and CDR2 FRNRAP. The CDR3 here is CASGFWTGGFKDTQYF. The CDR3 coding sequence is TGTGCTAGTGGTTTTTGGACAGGGGGCTTTAAGGATACGCAGTATTTT.

V and J are TRBV5-1 and TRBJ1-1, with TRBD1 identical over 8 bases. The CDR3 extends over 15 amino acids. Trimming removed 4 bases from V and 1 base from J; junction bases left unmatched: 6. Germline CDR1 reads SGHRS; CDR2 reads YFSETQ. The DNA for the CDR3 is TGCGCCAGCAGCCCCGACGGACAGGGGAACACTGAAGCTTTCTTT. It translates to CASSPDGQGNTEAFF.

This chain connects TRBV11-2 to TRBJ2-2; TRBD2 agrees at 9 bases. V trimming: 7 bases; J trimming: 6 bases; junction bases outside the gene matches: 9. The CDR3 has 15 amino acids. Germline CDR1 and CDR2: SGHAT and FQNNGV. The CDR3 loop is CASTARERGAGELFF. The CDR3 DNA sequence: TGTGCCAGCACCGCGAGGGAGCGGGGGGCCGGGGAGCTGTTTTTT.

The V call is TRBV15, the J call TRBJ1-5; maybe TRBD1 (6 bases). The germline V and J ends were trimmed by 1 base and 2 bases, with 15 bases remaining between them. CDR1 is LNHNV and CDR2 is YYDKDF in the germline V gene (reference sequence). The CDR3 is 17 amino acids. CDR3 in DNA: TGTGCCACCAGCAGAGCCTCGTGGGGGGCACGCAATCAGCCCCAGCATTTT. It encodes CATSRASWGARNQPQHF.

The chain employs TRBV11-1 and TRBJ1-2; no firm D call. The CDR3 totals 13 residues. V was pared by 1 base and J by 5 bases, with 8 bases between. CDR1 and CDR2 (germline): SGHAT, FQDESV (reference sequence). In DNA form, the CDR3 reads TGTGCCAGCAGCTTAGGGTCAAGATATGGCTACACCTTC. It encodes CASSLGSRYGYTF.

This chain joins TRBV11-2 and TRBJ2-7, with 9 bases matching TRBD2. V gave up 0 bases and J gave up 5 bases; unmatched junction bases: 2. Germline values: CDR1 SGHAT, CDR2 FQNNGV. This CDR3 contains 14 residues. The CDR3 sequence is CASSLDRTSDEQYF. CDR3 nucleotide sequence: TGTGCCAGCAGCTTAGACCGGACTAGCGACGAGCAGTACTTC.

The chain recombines TRBV5-4 with TRBJ1-6; maybe TRBD1 (6 bases). Trimming removed 0 bases from V and 7 bases from J, with 11 bases in between. The CDR3 consists of 15 residues. Per the germline V gene, CDR1 is SGHNT and CDR2 is YYREEE (reference sequence). CDR3 sequence (DNA): TGTGCCAGCAGCTTGGAACCAGGGGACAATTCACCCCTCCACTTT. Its translation is CASSLEPGDNSPLHF.

V is TRBV7-2 and J is TRBJ1-5; D remains unclear. This CDR3 spans 14 amino acids. V was cut by 5 bases and J by 2 bases, with 10 bases left in between. CDR1 is SGHTA, CDR2 FQGNSA, per germline. CDR3 protein: CASSPSRGNQPQHF. The CDR3 DNA reads TGTGCCAGCAGCCCATCGCGGGGCAATCAGCCCCAGCATTTT.

The V gene is TRBV7-8, the J gene TRBJ2-2; D ambiguous. The CDR3 has 13 residues. Germline CDR1 SGHVS, CDR2 FQNEAQ. The germline V and J ends were trimmed by 1 base and 7 bases, with 7 bases remaining between them. The CDR3 is CASSLVQRGELFF. DNA of the CDR3: TGTGCCAGCAGCTTAGTACAACGCGGGGAGCTGTTTTTT.

The V and J genes are TRBV2 and TRBJ2-7, with 9 positions matching TRBD2. CDR3 length: 16 amino acids. Germline assignment: CDR1 SNHLY and CDR2 FYNNEI. V shed 0 bases and J 9 bases; nucleotides not matched to a gene: 12. This CDR3 reads CASSEAPPLAGGVQYF. Here the CDR3 DNA reads TGTGCCAGCAGTGAAGCTCCGCCCCTCGCGGGAGGGGTGCAGTACTTC.

The V and J genes are TRBV19 and TRBJ1-2, with D possibly TRBD1 on 6 matching bases. This CDR3 has 13 amino acids. With 7 bases removed from V and 4 bases from J, the gap between germline ends came to 13 bases. The germline CDR1 and CDR2 sequences are LNHDA and SQIVND (reference sequence). This chain's CDR3 is CASIPEGGYGYTF. The CDR3 nucleotides are TGTGCCAGTATCCCGGAAGGGGGCTATGGCTACACCTTC.